A selection of T cell receptor beta chains follows, all from one sample in a study of T cell repertoires in cytomegalovirus infection. TCRdb called the reads again in MiXCR, with one record for every CDR3 protein. This sample has fewer than 350,000 distinct CDR3 sequences, with around a tenth found just once. Sequenced sample: PBMCs. Receptors were obtained from a human donor in good health (CMV status not recorded). Some clones in this sample may be carry-over from other donors' samples. The CDR3 runs from the conserved cysteine through the conserved F or W. Size is stated for part of the rows, as once, few or many counts, or as a class when the clone is expanded.

v_gene: TRBV7-2; abundance: -; CDR3aa: CASSLDKGTYNEQFF
v_gene: TRBV20-1; abundance: many; CDR3aa: CSASRDTEAFF
v_gene: TRBV6-2/TRBV6-3; abundance: few; CDR3aa: CASTSAGGLRYEQYF
v_gene: TRBV11-1; abundance: many; CDR3aa: CASSYGYQETQYF
v_gene: TRBV3-1; abundance: few; CDR3aa: CASSQTGGGYTF
v_gene: TRBV7-2; abundance: few; CDR3aa: CASSSYRGRDSPLHF
v_gene: TRBV6-6; abundance: few; CDR3aa: CASTIRPGTSGREAKNIQYF
v_gene: TRBV7-2; abundance: many; CDR3aa: CASSSYAAYGYTF
v_gene: TRBV12-3/TRBV12-4; abundance: many; CDR3aa: CASSKTSGNDEQYF
v_gene: TRBV7-2; abundance: -; CDR3aa: CASSLVGTSGGLDTQYF
v_gene: TRBV5-4; abundance: few; CDR3aa: CASSLVGAGYNEQFF
v_gene: TRBV5-4; abundance: -; CDR3aa: CASSLPTGGDYGYTF
v_gene: TRBV7-6; abundance: few; CDR3aa: CASSSIGTGQETQYF
v_gene: TRBV7-2; abundance: many; CDR3aa: CASSLARADGETQYF
v_gene: TRBV12-3/TRBV12-4; abundance: many; CDR3aa: CASRRGGENQPQHF
v_gene: TRBV27; abundance: -; CDR3aa: CASIHNYEQYF
v_gene: TRBV7-3; abundance: many; CDR3aa: CASSLTKDEKLFF
v_gene: TRBV6-5; abundance: -; CDR3aa: CARDRDLRLAGAQGNEQFF
v_gene: TRBV12-3/TRBV12-4; abundance: few; CDR3aa: CASRAGTGSAGELFF
v_gene: TRBV7-2; abundance: many; CDR3aa: CASSRRGDYEQYF
v_gene: TRBV12-3/TRBV12-4; abundance: few; CDR3aa: CASSLEAKGLSGELFF
v_gene: TRBV20-1; abundance: many; CDR3aa: CSATTSENPYNEQFF
v_gene: TRBV7-2; abundance: -; CDR3aa: CASSSQGPGTDTQYF
v_gene: TRBV7-2; abundance: many; CDR3aa: CASSWTSGTSTDTQYF
v_gene: TRBV7-3; abundance: -; CDR3aa: CASSPGLAGGFQETQYF
v_gene: TRBV4-1; abundance: few; CDR3aa: CASSQASDRGEQFF